This T cell receptor beta chain emerged from a study of cytomegalovirus exposure and HLA in healthy donors. About the study: Genotyping showed 81% of over 350 donors falling in the Caucasian-associated ancestry cluster.

This PCR relied on a set of 60 Vbeta primers and 13 Jbeta primers. Measured with immunoSEQ multiplex PCR; TCRdb has only the in-frame clones, and not every one. This sample has approximately 150,000 clones, with around 75% found just once. Study results and limitations: The authors reported that TCR beta sequences could predict HLA-A and HLA-B alleles. These predictions were accurate for most subjects in the first cohort.

CDR3 size: 17 residues. The V segment lost 5 bases and the J segment 2 bases; nucleotides outside the gene matches: 8. CDR1 is SGHNT, CDR2 YENEEA, per germline. To note about this clone: Its antigen is unknown.

The chain carries TRBV11-3 and TRBJ2-6; 8 nucleotides line up with TRBD2. Sequenced input: PBMCs. The clonotype comes from a woman aged 18-29 years in good health and CMV-seronegative. CDR3 region: CASSPRLLAAGANVLTF. CDR3 nucleotide sequence: TGTGCCAGCAGCCCGCGTCTACTAGCGGCTGGGGCCAACGTCCTGACTTTC. Together with reference TRBV11-3 and TRBJ2-6, the CDR3 gives the full variable domain: EAGVVQSPRYKIIEKKQPVAFWCNPISGHNTLYWYLQNLGQGPELLIRYENEEAVDDSQLPKDRFSAERLKGVDSTLKIQPAELGDSAVYLCASSPRLLAAGANVLTFGAGSRLTVL.